The 16 T cell receptor beta chains below were found in one sample sequenced in a study of OX40 agonist ivuxolimab in advanced cancers. Here immunoSEQ multiplex PCR was the method, and the copy in TCRdb shows in-frame clones only, minus some. This sample has around 44,000 clones, with around 92% found just once. Sequences were derived from CD4+ or CD8+ T cells sorted from blood, sampled in a trial of the OX40 agonist ivuxolimab. Every receptor here comes from an adult with an advanced solid tumor such as melanoma, head and neck, liver or kidney cancer.

V gene TRBV5-6 combines with J gene TRBJ2-1; D gene unclear. The V gene lost 2 bases and the J gene lost 7 bases, with 10 bases spanning the gap. The CDR3 has 13 residues. From germline, CDR1 is SGHDT and CDR2 YYEEEE. In nucleotides, the CDR3 is TGTGCCAGCAGCTTCCAAGCCCAAAATGAGCAGTTCTTC. Its translation is CASSFQAQNEQFF.

The chain links TRBV7-6 to TRBJ2-5, with no clear D. V lost 2 bases to trimming and J lost 4 bases, with 8 bases between them. The germline V gene has CDR1 SGHVS and CDR2 FNYEAQ. The CDR3 runs 13 residues. The DNA for the CDR3 is TGTGCCAGCAGCTTAACGGATTTAGAGACCCAGTACTTC. Translating it yields CASSLTDLETQYF. The variable domain in full, with the rest retrieved from reference TRBV7-6 and TRBJ2-5, is GAGVSQSPRYKVTKRGQDVALRCDPISGHVSLYWYRQALGQGPEFLTYFNYEAQQDKSGLPNDRFSAERPEGSISTLTIQRTEQRDSAMYRCASSLTDLETQYFGPGTRLLVL.

The J gene is TRBJ1-1, the V gene TRBV19; D is undetermined. The length of the CDR3 is 13 residues. CDR1 is LNHDA and CDR2 is SQIVND in the germline V gene (reference sequence). Deletions cut 4 bases from V and 1 base from J, with 7 bases between. In DNA form, the CDR3 reads TGTGCCAGTAGTAATTCCGCGAACACTGAAGCTTTCTTT. Its protein product is CASSNSANTEAFF.

The count of this clone is one. The chain combines TRBV7-2 with TRBJ1-5; D is uncertain. The CDR3 totals 15 residues. CDR1 is SGHTA, CDR2 FQGNSA, per germline. V gave up 1 base and J gave up 4 bases, with 11 bases separating them. CDR3 DNA: TGTGCCAGCAGCTTAGTTGGGTCGCGGAATCAGCCCCAGCATTTT. Translated: CASSLVGSRNQPQHF.

The chain couples TRBV11-3 to TRBJ2-2, with a tentative D call TRBD2 (5 bases). Germline lookup yields CDR1 SGHNT and CDR2 YENEEA. Deletions cut 5 bases from V and 8 bases from J, with 15 bases between. The CDR3 spans 14 residues. The CDR3 DNA sequence: TGTGCCAGCAGCCCCGGCCCGGGCGGGGGGGAGCTGTTTTTT. It translates to CASSPGPGGGELFF.

Judged by abundance, this clone is medium-sized (0.01 to 0.1%). The chain has TRBV6-6 and TRBJ1-3, with a weak D call TRBD1 (6 bases). Looked up from germline, CDR1 is MNHNY and CDR2 is SVGAGI (reference sequence). The CDR3 consists of 13 residues. Between the trimmed V and J ends, which lost 5 bases and 7 bases, there was a span of 12 bases. CDR3 residues: CASSPDSENTIYF. The DNA of the CDR3 is TGTGCCAGCAGTCCGGACAGCGAGAACACCATATATTTT.

V gene TRBV7-8 combines with J gene TRBJ1-1; no clear D gene. The CDR3 spans 14 residues. The V gene lost 1 base and the J gene lost 1 base, with 7 bases spanning the gap. Germline V gives CDR1 SGHVS, CDR2 FQNEAQ. The CDR3 sequence is CASSLVAPNTEAFF. CDR3 bases: TGTGCCAGCAGCTTAGTGGCGCCGAACACTGAAGCTTTCTTT.

V and J are TRBV5-4 and TRBJ1-6; 9 nucleotides match TRBD1. V gave up 4 bases and J gave up 5 bases; unmatched junction bases: 7. The CDR3 runs 16 residues. CDR1 is SGHNT, CDR2 YYREEE, per germline (reference sequence). The CDR3 bases are TGTGCCAGCAGCGATGGGACAGGGAGACATAATTCACCCCTCCACTTT. It is translated as CASSDGTGRHNSPLHF.

The CDR3 loop is CASSDQGTGRYQPQHF. DNA for the CDR3: TGTGCCAGTAGTGACCAGGGGACAGGCCGATATCAGCCCCAGCATTTT. The rearrangement links TRBV19 to TRBJ1-5; TRBD1 matches 8 bases. With V trimmed by 5 bases and J by 5 bases, 11 bases remained unmatched. CDR3 length: 16 residues. The germline V gene has CDR1 LNHDA and CDR2 SQIVND (reference sequence).

The rearrangement joins TRBV20-1 to TRBJ2-5; D remains unclear. The V gene lost 3 bases and the J gene lost 6 bases, with 5 bases spanning the gap. The length of the CDR3 is 10 residues. Germline V gene lookup returns CDR1 DFQATT and CDR2 SNEGSKA (reference sequence). In nucleotides, the CDR3 is TGCAGTGCTAGGTCGAAGACCCAGTACTTC. Translation: CSARSKTQYF.

The chain uses TRBV10-3 and TRBJ2-3; 7 positions match TRBD1. Trimming took 4 bases from V and 4 from J; bases not matched to a gene: 8. Germline CDR1 is ENHRY and CDR2 is SYGVKD. CDR3 length: 15 amino acids. CDR3 in DNA: TGTGCCATCAGTGGACAGGGCGGAGTCGCAGATACGCAGTATTTT. Translating it yields CAISGQGGVADTQYF.

The chain is built from TRBV5-1 and TRBJ2-3; 7 nucleotides line up with TRBD1. Germline V lookup: CDR1 SGHRS, CDR2 YFSETQ. This CDR3 comprises 21 residues. Trimming took 4 bases from V and 0 from J; bases not matched to a gene: 23. The CDR3 coding sequence is TGCGCCAGCAGCGCGCCAGACAGGGTGGATATCCCTTACACTAGCACAGATACGCAGTATTTT. Its translation: CASSAPDRVDIPYTSTDTQYF.

This clone showed up just a few times. The chain links TRBV9 to TRBJ1-1, with D tentatively TRBD1 (6 bases). The V end lost 0 bases, the J end lost 8 bases, and 11 bases lay between the germline ends. The CDR3 totals 13 residues. Germline V gene data show CDR1 as SGDLS and CDR2 as YYNGEE. The CDR3 here is CASSVEFGTEAFF. CDR3 coding DNA: TGTGCCAGCAGCGTAGAGTTCGGGACAGAAGCTTTCTTT.

This chain links TRBV6-4 with TRBJ2-5; tentative D call: TRBD2 (5 bases). The CDR3 sequence is 16 residues long. V lost 8 bases and J lost 2, with 21 bases in between. Germline assignment: CDR1 MRHNA and CDR2 SNTAGT. DNA of the CDR3: TGTGCCAGCTTTTCTCTAGGACGGGATTTTCAAGAGACCCAGTACTTC. Translated: CASFSLGRDFQETQYF.

This clone was detected once. The chain carries TRBV7-2 and TRBJ1-5; D gene ambiguous. Trimming removed 5 bases from V and 2 bases from J, with 13 bases in between. Looked up from germline, CDR1 is SGHTA and CDR2 is FQGNSA. The length of the CDR3 is 15 residues. The DNA for the CDR3 is TGTGCCAGCAGCCTTCTCGTCGGAGGCAATCAGCCCCAGCATTTT. Protein: CASSLLVGGNQPQHF.

This clone was detected only a few times. V is TRBV7-8 and J is TRBJ2-3, with 8 bases that match TRBD2. The CDR3 runs 17 residues. Trimming cost V 0 bases and J 0 bases; bases outside gene matches: 5. Germline values: CDR1 SGHVS, CDR2 FQNEAQ. As DNA, the CDR3 is TGTGCCAGCAGCTTAGCGTTAGCGGGACTTAGCACAGATACGCAGTATTTT. Amino acid sequence: CASSLALAGLSTDTQYF.